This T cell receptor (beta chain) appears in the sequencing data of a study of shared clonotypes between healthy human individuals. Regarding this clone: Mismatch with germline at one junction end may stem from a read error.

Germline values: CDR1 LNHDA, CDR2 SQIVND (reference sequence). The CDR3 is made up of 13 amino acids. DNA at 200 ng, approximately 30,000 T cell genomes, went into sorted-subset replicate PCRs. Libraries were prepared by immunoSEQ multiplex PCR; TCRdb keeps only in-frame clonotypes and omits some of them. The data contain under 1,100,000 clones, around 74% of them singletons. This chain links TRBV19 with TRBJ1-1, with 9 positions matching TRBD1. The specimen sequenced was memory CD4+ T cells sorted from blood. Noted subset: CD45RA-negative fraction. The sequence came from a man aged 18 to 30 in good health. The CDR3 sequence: CASSIGDRVMRIF. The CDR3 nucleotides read TGTGCCAGTAGTATTGGGGACAGGGTGATGAGGATCTTT.